What follows are 6 T cell receptor beta chains derived from one specimen sequenced in a study of T cell responses to AZD1222 COVID-19 vaccine (dated by TCRdb to about 2021). According to the study, the label for this sample's time point signals: baseline before first vaccination. Library preparation employed the immunoSEQ multiplex PCR assay. What TCRdb holds here is the immuneACCESS table cut down to in-frame rearrangements. Part of the clones is not present; checked against another copy, under half of the missing clones reflect an unresolved V gene, and the others are unexplained. The sample has 130,000 to 150,000 clones on record, around 89% of them singletons. About 15% of the sample comes from the top ten. The material was peripheral blood, obtained on day 0 of AZD1222 vaccination. All receptors come from an adult in good health.

The chain combines TRBV29-1 with TRBJ2-3; perhaps TRBD2 as D (6 bases). The CDR3 sequence is 13 residues long. The ends were cut back, 4 bases at V and 6 bases at J, with 14 bases in the middle. Germline V lookup: CDR1 SQVTM, CDR2 ANQGSEA. The CDR3 here is CSVGLVRSDTQYF. The DNA for the CDR3 is TGCAGCGTTGGACTAGTTAGGTCGGATACGCAGTATTTT.

This clone was recorded only once. The chain combines TRBV6-6 with TRBJ1-4; 8 positions agree with TRBD1. The V and J ends lost 5 bases and 8 bases, in that order; junction bases with no gene match: 7. This CDR3 spans 14 amino acids. Germline CDR1 is MNHNY and CDR2 is SVGAGI (reference sequence). For the CDR3, the DNA is TGTGCCAGCAGTGCCCGACAGGGGAGCGAAAAACTGTTTTTT. Protein: CASSARQGSEKLFF.

This clone was seen just once. This chain uses TRBV5-5 with TRBJ1-2; D gene uncertain. CDR3 length: 12 amino acids. The germline V gene encodes CDR1 SGHKS and CDR2 YYEKEE (reference sequence). The V end was cut by 4 bases, the J end by 4 bases, with 8 bases between. CDR3: CASSLLSYGYTF. The CDR3 region has the DNA TGTGCCAGCAGCCTCCTGTCCTATGGCTACACCTTC.

This clone was seen a few times. The chain links TRBV6-4 to TRBJ1-2; maybe TRBD1 (5 bases). Trimming removed 2 bases at V and 8 bases at J, with 12 bases between. The CDR3 runs 13 residues. Germline V gene sequence: CDR1 MRHNA, CDR2 SNTAGT. CDR3 nucleotides: TGTGCCAGCAGTGACGGGCAGGGAGGCGGCTACACCTTC. Translating it yields CASSDGQGGGYTF.

The V and J genes are TRBV18 and TRBJ1-1, with D possibly being TRBD1 (6 bases). Per germline, CDR1 KGHSH and CDR2 LQKENI. The CDR3 sequence is 14 residues long. Trimming cost V 1 base and J 3 bases, with 9 bases left between them. CDR3 nucleotides: TGTGCCAGCTCACCACAGGGGGAGGACACTGAAGCTTTCTTT. This sequence encodes CASSPQGEDTEAFF. Variable domain in full (rest from reference TRBV18 and TRBJ1-1): NAGVMQNPRHLVRRRGQEARLRCSPMKGHSHVYWYRQLPEEGLKFMVYLQKENIIDESGMPKERFSAEFPKEGPSILRIQQVVRGDSAAYFCASSPQGEDTEAFFGQGTRLTVV.

The V and J genes are TRBV19 and TRBJ1-3; D may be TRBD1 (5 bases). V was clipped by 4 bases and J by 4 bases, with 11 bases between them. The CDR3 is made up of 14 amino acids. Germline V CDR1 and CDR2: LNHDA, SQIVND (reference sequence). DNA of the CDR3: TGTGCCAGTAGTAACCCAGGGACCGGAAACACCATATATTTT. This codes for CASSNPGTGNTIYF.